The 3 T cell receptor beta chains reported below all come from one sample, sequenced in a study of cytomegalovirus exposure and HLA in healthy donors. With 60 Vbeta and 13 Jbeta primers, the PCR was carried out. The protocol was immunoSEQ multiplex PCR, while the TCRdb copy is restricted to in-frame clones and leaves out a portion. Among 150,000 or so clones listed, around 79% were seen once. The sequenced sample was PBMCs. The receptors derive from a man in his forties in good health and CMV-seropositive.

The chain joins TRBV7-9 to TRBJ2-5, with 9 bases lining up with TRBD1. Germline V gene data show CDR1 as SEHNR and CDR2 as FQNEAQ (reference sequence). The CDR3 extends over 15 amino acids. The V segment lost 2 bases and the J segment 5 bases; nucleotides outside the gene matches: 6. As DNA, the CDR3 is TGTGCCAGCAGCTTAACAGGGGGCGCAGGGGAGACCCAGTACTTC. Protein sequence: CASSLTGGAGETQYF. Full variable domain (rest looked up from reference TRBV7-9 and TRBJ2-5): DTGVSQNPRHKITKRGQNVTFRCDPISEHNRLYWYRQTLGQGPEFLTYFQNEAQLEKSRLLSDRFSAERPKGSFSTLEIQRTEQGDSAMYLCASSLTGGAGETQYFGPGTRLLVL.

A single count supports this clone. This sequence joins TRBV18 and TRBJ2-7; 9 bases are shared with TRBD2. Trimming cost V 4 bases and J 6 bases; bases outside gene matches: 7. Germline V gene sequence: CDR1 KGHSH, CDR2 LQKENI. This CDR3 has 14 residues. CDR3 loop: CASSLIAGVREQYF. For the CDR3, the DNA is TGTGCCAGCTCACTAATAGCGGGAGTCCGCGAGCAGTACTTC.

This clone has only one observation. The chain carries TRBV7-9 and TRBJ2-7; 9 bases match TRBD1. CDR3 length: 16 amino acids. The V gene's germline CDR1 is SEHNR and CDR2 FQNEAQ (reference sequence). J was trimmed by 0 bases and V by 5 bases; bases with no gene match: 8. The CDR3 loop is CASSRNGTGSSYEQYF. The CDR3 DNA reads TGTGCCAGCAGCAGGAATGGGACAGGGAGCTCCTACGAGCAGTACTTC.